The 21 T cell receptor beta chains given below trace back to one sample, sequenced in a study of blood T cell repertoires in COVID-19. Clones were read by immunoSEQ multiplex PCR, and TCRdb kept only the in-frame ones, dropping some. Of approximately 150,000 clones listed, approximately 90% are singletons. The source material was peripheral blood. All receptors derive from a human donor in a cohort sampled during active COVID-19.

CDR3 amino acids: CASSKAPCENQPQHF. The CDR3 DNA sequence: TGTGCCAGCAGCAAAGCGCCCTGTGAGAATCAGCCCCAGCATTTT. V usage is TRBV21-1 and J usage is TRBJ1-5. TRBV21-1 is shown as a pseudogene. The CDR3 length is 15 residues.

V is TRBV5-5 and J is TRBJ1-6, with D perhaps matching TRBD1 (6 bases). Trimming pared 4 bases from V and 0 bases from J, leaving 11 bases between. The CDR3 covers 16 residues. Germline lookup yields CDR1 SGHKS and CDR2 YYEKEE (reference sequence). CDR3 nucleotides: TGTGCCAGCAGCCCGGGACAACCCTCCTATAATTCACCCCTCCACTTT. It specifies CASSPGQPSYNSPLHF.

The CDR3 region is CASSENLEETQYF. CDR3 sequence (DNA): TGTGCCAGCAGTGAAAATTTAGAAGAGACCCAGTACTTC. The V and J genes are TRBV2 and TRBJ2-5; D ambiguous. The germline gives CDR1 SNHLY, CDR2 FYNNEI. V was cut by 2 bases and J by 3 bases, with 7 bases left in between. The CDR3 length is 13 residues.

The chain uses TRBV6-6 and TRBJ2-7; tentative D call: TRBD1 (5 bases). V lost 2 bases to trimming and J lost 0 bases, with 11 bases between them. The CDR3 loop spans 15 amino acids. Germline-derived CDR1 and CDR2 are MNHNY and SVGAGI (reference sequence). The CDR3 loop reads CASSYLGQGSYEQYF. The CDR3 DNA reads TGTGCCAGCAGTTACCTGGGGCAGGGCTCCTACGAGCAGTACTTC.

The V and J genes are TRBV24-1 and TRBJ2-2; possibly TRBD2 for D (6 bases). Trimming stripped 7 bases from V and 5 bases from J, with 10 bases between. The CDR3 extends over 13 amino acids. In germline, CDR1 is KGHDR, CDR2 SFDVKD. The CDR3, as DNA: TGTGCCACCAGGGAGGGTCGGACCGGGGAGCTGTTTTTT. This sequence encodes CATREGRTGELFF.

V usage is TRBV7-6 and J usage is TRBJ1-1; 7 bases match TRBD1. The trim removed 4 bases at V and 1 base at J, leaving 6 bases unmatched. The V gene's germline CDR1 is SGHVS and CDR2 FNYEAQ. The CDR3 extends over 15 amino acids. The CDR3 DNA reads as TGTGCCAGCAGCTCTCCGGGACAGCAGAACACTGAAGCTTTCTTT. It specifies CASSSPGQQNTEAFF. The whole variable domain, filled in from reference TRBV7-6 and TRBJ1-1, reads GAGVSQSPRYKVTKRGQDVALRCDPISGHVSLYWYRQALGQGPEFLTYFNYEAQQDKSGLPNDRFSAERPEGSISTLTIQRTEQRDSAMYRCASSSPGQQNTEAFFGQGTRLTVV.

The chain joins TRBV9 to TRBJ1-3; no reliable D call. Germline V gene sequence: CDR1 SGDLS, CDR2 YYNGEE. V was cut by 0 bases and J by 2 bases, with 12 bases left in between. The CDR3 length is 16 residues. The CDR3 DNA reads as TGTGCCAGCAGCGTAGACCCCAAACCTACTGGAAACACCATATATTTT. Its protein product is CASSVDPKPTGNTIYF.

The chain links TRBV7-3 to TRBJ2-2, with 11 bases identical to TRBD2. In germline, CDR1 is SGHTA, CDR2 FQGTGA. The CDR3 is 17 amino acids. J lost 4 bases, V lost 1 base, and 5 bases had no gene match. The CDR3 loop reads CASSLNLAGGFTGELFF. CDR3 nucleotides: TGTGCCAGCAGCTTAAATCTAGCGGGGGGCTTCACCGGGGAGCTGTTTTTT.

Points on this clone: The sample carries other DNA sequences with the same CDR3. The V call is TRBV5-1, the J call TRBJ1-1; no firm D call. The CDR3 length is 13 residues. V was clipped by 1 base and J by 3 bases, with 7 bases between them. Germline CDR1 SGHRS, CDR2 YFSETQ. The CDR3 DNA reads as TGCGCCAGCAGCTTGAAGCTCGACACTGAAGCTTTCTTT. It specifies CASSLKLDTEAFF. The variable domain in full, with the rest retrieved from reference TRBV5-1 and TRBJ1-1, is KAGVTQTPRYLIKTRGQQVTLSCSPISGHRSVSWYQQTPGQGLQFLFEYFSETQRNKGNFPGRFSGRQFSNSRSEMNVSTLELGDSALYLCASSLKLDTEAFFGQGTRLTVV.

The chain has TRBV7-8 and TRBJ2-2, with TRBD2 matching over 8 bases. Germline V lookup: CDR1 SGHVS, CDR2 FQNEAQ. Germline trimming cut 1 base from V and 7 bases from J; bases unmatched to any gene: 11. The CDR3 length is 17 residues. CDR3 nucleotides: TGTGCCAGCAGCTTAGTTGCGGGGGGCGCCGGGTTCGGGGAGCTGTTTTTT. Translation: CASSLVAGGAGFGELFF.

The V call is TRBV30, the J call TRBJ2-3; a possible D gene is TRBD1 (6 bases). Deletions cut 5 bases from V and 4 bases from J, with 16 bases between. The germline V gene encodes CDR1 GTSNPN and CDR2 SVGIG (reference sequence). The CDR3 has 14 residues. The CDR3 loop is CAWGAGEVADTQYF. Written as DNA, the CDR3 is TGTGCCTGGGGGGCAGGGGAAGTGGCAGATACGCAGTATTTT. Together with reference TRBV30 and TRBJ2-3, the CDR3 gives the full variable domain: SQTIHQWPATLVQPVGSPLSLECTVEGTSNPNLYWYRQAAGRGLQLLFYSVGIGQISSEVPQNLSASRPQDRQFILSSKKLLLSDSGFYLCAWGAGEVADTQYFGPGTRLTVL.

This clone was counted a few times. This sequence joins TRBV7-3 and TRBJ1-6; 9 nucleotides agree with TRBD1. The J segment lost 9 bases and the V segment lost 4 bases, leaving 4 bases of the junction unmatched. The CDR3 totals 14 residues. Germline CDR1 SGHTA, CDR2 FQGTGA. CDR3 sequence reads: CASSSTGGGSPLHF. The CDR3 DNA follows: TGTGCCAGCAGCTCGACAGGGGGTGGTTCACCCCTCCACTTT.

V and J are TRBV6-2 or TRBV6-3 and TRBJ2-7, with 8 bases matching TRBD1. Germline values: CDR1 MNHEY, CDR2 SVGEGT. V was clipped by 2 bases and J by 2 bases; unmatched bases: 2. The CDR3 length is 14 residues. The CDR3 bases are TGTGCCAGCAGTTACGGGACAGGTACCTACGAGCAGTACTTC. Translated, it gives CASSYGTGTYEQYF.

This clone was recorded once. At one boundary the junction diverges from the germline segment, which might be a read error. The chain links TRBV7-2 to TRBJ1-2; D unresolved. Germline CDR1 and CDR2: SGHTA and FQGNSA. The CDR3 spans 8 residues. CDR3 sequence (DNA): TGTGCCAGCAGCTTAGTCCAGTTC. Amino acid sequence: CASSLVQF.

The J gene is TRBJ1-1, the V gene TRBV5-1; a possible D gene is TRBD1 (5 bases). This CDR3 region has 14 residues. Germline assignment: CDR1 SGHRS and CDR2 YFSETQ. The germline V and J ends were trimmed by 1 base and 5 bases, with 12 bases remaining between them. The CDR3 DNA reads TGCGCCAGCAGCTTGCAGGGTAGGGAAACTGAAGCTTTCTTT. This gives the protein CASSLQGRETEAFF. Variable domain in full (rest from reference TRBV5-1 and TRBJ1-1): KAGVTQTPRYLIKTRGQQVTLSCSPISGHRSVSWYQQTPGQGLQFLFEYFSETQRNKGNFPGRFSGRQFSNSRSEMNVSTLELGDSALYLCASSLQGRETEAFFGQGTRLTVV.

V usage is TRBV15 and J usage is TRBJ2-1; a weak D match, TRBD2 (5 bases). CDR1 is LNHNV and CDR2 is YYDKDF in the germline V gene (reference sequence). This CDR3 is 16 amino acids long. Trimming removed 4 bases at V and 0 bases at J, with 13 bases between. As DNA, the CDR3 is TGTGCCACCAGCACTGAGGGCTTGAGCTCCTACAATGAGCAGTTCTTC. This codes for CATSTEGLSSYNEQFF.

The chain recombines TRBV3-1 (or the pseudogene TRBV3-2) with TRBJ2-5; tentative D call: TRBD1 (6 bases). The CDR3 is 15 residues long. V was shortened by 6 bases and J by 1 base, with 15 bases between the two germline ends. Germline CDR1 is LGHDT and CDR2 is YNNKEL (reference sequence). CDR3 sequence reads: CASSHLQGTQETQYF. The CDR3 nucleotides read TGTGCCAGCAGTCATCTCCAGGGGACCCAAGAGACCCAGTACTTC.

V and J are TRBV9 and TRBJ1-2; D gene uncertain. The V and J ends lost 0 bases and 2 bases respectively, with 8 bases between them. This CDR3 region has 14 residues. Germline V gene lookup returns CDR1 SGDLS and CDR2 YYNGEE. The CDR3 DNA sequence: TGTGCCAGCAGCGTAGATCTAGGAAACTATGGCTACACCTTC. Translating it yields CASSVDLGNYGYTF.

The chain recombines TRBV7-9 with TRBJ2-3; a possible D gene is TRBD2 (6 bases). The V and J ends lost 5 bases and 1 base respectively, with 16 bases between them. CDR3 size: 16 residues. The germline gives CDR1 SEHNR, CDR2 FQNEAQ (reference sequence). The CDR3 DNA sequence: TGTGCCAGCAGCCGGACCGGGGGTAGACGCACAGATACGCAGTATTTT. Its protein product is CASSRTGGRRTDTQYF. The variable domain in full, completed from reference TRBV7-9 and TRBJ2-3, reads DTGVSQNPRHKITKRGQNVTFRCDPISEHNRLYWYRQTLGQGPEFLTYFQNEAQLEKSRLLSDRFSAERPKGSFSTLEIQRTEQGDSAMYLCASSRTGGRRTDTQYFGPGTRLTVL.

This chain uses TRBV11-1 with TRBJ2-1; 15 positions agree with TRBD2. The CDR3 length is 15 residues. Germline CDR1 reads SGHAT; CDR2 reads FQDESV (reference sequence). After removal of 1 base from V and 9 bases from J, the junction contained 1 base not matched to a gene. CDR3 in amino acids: CASSLGTSGGAEQFF. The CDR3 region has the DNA TGTGCCAGCAGCTTAGGGACTAGCGGGGGGGCTGAGCAGTTCTTC.

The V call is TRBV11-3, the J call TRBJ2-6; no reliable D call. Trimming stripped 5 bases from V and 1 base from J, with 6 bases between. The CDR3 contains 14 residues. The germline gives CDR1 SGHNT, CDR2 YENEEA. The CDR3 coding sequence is TGTGCCAGCAGCCCAGGATCTGGGGCCAACGTCCTGACTTTC. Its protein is CASSPGSGANVLTF.